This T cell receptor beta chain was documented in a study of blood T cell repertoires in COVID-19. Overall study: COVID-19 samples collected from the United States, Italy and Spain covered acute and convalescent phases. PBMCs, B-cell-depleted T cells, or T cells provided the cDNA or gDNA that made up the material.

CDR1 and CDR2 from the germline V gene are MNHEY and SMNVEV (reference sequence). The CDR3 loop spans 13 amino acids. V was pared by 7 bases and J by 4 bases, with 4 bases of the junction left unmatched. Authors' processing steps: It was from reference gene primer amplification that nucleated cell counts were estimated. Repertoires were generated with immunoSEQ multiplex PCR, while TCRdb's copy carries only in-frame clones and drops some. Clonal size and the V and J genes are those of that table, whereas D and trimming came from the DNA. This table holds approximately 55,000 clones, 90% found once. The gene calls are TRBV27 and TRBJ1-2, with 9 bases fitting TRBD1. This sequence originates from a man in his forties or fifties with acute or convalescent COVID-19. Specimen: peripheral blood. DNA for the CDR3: TGTGCCAGCAAAGACAGGGGGAGCTATGGCTACACCTTC. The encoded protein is CASKDRGSYGYTF.